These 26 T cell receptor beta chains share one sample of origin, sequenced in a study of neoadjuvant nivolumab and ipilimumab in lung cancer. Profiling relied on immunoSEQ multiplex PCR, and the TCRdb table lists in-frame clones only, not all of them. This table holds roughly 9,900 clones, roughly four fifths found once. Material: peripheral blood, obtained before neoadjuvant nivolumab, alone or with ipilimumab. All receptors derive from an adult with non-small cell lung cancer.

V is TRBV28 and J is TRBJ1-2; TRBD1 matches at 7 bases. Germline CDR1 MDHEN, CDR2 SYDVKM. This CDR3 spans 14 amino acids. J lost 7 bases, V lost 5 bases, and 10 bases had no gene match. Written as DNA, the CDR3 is TGTGCCAGCAGTCCTACAGGGGTATTCTCTGGCTACACCTTC. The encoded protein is CASSPTGVFSGYTF.

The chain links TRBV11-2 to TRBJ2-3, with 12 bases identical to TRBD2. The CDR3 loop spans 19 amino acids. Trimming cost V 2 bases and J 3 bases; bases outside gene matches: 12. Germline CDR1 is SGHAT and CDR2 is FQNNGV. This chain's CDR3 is CASSLRRASGRADTDTQYF. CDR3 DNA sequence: TGTGCCAGCAGCTTAAGGAGGGCTAGCGGGAGGGCCGATACAGATACGCAGTATTTT.

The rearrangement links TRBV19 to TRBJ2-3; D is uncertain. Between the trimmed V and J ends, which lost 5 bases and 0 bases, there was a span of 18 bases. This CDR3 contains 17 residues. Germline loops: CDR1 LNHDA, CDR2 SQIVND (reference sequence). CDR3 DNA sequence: TGTGCCAGTAGTCCAAGAGGAACCTCCCTTAGCACAGATACGCAGTATTTT. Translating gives CASSPRGTSLSTDTQYF.

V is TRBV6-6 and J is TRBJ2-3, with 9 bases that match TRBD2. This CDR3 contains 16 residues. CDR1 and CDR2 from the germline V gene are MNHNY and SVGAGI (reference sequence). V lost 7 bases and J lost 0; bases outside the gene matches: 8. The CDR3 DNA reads TGTGCCAGCAACTTACGACTAGCGGCTAGCACAGATACGCAGTATTTT. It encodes CASNLRLAASTDTQYF.

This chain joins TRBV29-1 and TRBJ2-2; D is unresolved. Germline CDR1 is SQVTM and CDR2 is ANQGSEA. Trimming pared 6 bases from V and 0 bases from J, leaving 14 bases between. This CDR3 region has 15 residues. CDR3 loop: CSVRPGVPNTGELFF. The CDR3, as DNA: TGCAGCGTCAGACCGGGCGTACCGAACACCGGGGAGCTGTTTTTT.

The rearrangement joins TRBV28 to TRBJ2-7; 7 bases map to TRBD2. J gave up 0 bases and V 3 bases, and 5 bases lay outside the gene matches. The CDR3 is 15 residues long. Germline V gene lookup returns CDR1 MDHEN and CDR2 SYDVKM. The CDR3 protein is CASSLIGRASYEQYF. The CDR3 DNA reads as TGTGCCAGCAGTTTGATAGGGAGGGCCTCCTACGAGCAGTACTTC.

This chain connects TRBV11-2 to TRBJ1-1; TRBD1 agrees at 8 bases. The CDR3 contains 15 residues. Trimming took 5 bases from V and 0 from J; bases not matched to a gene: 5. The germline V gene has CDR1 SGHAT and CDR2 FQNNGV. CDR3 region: CASSARTGMNTEAFF. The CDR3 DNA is TGTGCCAGCAGCGCCCGGACAGGGATGAACACTGAAGCTTTCTTT.

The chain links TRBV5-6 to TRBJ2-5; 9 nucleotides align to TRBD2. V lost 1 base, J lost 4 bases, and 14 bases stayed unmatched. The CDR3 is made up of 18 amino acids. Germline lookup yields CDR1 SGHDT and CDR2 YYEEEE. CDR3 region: CASSLRGDSGRTGETQYF. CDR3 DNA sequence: TGTGCCAGCAGCTTGAGGGGTGATAGCGGGAGAACCGGAGAGACCCAGTACTTC.

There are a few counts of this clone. The CDR3 region is CASSLASGGTDTQYF. In nucleotides, the CDR3 is TGTGCCAGCAGCTTGGCCAGCGGGGGAACAGATACGCAGTATTTT. This rearrangement joins TRBV7-9 to TRBJ2-3; 8 positions match TRBD2. The V gene end was trimmed by 3 bases and the J gene end by 3 bases; junction bases not matched to a gene: 5. Germline-derived CDR1 and CDR2 are SEHNR and FQNEAQ (reference sequence). The CDR3 has 15 residues. The full variable domain, with the rest looked up from reference TRBV7-9 and TRBJ2-3, is DTGVSQNPRHKITKRGQNVTFRCDPISEHNRLYWYRQTLGQGPEFLTYFQNEAQLEKSRLLSDRFSAERPKGSFSTLEIQRTEQGDSAMYLCASSLASGGTDTQYFGPGTRLTVL.

As DNA, the CDR3 is TGTGCCAGTAGTATAGGTTACGGCAGAGTCTACGAGCAGTACTTC. Its translation: CASSIGYGRVYEQYF. V usage is TRBV19 and J usage is TRBJ2-7; the D is unclear. V lost 1 base to trimming and J lost 3 bases, with 13 bases between them. CDR1 is LNHDA and CDR2 is SQIVND in the germline V gene (reference sequence). This CDR3 comprises 15 residues.

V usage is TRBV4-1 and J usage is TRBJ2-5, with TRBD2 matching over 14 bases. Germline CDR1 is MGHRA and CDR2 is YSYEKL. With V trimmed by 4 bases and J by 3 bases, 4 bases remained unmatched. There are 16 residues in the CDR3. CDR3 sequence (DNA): TGCGCCAGCAGCCTTCGACTAGCGGGAGGGGAAGAGACCCAGTACTTC. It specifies CASSLRLAGGEETQYF.

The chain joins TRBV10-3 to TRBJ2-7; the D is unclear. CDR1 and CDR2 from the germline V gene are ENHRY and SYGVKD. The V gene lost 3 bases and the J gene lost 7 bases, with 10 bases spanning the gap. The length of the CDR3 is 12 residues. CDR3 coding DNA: TGTGCCATCAGTGAATGGAGACGGGAGCAGTACTTC. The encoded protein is CAISEWRREQYF.

The CDR3 here is CASSSGGPYEQYF. The DNA for the CDR3 is TGTGCCAGCAGTTCAGGAGGCCCCTACGAGCAGTACTTC. The rearrangement links TRBV27 to TRBJ2-7, with D maybe TRBD2 (5 bases). The CDR3 is 13 residues long. V lost 4 bases to trimming and J lost 2 bases, with 9 bases between them. CDR1 is MNHEY, CDR2 SMNVEV, per germline (reference sequence).

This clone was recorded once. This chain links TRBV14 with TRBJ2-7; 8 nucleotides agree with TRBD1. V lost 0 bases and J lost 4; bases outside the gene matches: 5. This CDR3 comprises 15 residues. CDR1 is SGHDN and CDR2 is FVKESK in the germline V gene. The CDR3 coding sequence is TGTGCCAGCAGCCAAGAGGGCCAGGGGGCTTACGAGCAGTACTTC. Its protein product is CASSQEGQGAYEQYF.

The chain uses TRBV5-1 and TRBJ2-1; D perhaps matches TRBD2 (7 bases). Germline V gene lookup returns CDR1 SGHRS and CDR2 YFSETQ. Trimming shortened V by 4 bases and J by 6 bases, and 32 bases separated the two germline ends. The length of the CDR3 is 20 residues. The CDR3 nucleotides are TGCGCCAGCAGCCCCCATCACAGGACCGGGGCGGGAGTGGGGGCCAATGAGCAGTTCTTC. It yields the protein CASSPHHRTGAGVGANEQFF.

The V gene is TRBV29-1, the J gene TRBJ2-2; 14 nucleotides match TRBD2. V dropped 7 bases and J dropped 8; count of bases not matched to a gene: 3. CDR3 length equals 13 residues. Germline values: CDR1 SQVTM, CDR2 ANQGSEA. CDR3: CSGGLAGAGELFF. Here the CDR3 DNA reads TGCAGCGGGGGACTAGCGGGAGCTGGGGAGCTGTTTTTT.

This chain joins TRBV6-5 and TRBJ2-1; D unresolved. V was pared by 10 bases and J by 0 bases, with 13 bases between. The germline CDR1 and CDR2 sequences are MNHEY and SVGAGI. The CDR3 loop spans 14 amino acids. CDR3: CATRPGFSYNEQFF. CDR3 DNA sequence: TGTGCCACCAGACCCGGGTTCTCCTACAATGAGCAGTTCTTC.

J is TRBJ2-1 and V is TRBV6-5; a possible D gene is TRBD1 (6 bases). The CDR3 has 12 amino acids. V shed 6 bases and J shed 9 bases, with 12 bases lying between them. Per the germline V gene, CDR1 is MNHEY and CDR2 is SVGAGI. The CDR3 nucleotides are TGTGCCAGCAGCCCGATAGGGGGTGAGCAGTTCTTC. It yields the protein CASSPIGGEQFF.

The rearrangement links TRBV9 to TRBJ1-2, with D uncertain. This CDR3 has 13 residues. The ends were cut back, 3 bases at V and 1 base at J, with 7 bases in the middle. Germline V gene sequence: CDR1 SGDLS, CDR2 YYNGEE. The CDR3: CASSEQVNYGYTF. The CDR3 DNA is TGTGCCAGCAGCGAACAAGTTAACTATGGCTACACCTTC.

The DNA for the CDR3 is TGTGCCAGCAGGCACAGGGATAGCAATCAGCCCCAGCATTTT. Encoded protein: CASRHRDSNQPQHF. The genes are TRBV6-6 and TRBJ1-5; D is perhaps TRBD1 (6 bases). This CDR3 is 14 amino acids long. Germline assignment: CDR1 MNHNY and CDR2 SVGAGI (reference sequence). The V end lost 6 bases, the J end lost 0 bases, and 9 bases lay between the germline ends.

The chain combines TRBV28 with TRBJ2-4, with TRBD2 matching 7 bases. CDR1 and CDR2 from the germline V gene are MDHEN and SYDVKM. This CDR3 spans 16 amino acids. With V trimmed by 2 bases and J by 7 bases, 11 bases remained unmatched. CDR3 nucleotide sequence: TGTGCCAGCAGTTTAACGGGGACCGGGACTATCAACATTCAGTACTTC. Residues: CASSLTGTGTINIQYF.

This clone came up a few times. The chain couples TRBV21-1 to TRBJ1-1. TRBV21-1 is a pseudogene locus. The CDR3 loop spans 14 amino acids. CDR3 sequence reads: CASDGAFRNTEAFF. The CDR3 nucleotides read TGTGCCAGCGACGGGGCTTTCCGGAACACTGAAGCTTTCTTT.

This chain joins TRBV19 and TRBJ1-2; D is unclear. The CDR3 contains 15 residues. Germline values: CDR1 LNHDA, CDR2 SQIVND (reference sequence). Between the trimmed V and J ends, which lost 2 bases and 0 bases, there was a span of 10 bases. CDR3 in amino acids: CASSINGSPNYGYTF. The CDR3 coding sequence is TGTGCCAGTAGTATAAACGGCAGTCCTAACTATGGCTACACCTTC.

The CDR3 spells CASSLVAREAGNIQYF. In DNA, the CDR3 is TGTGCCAGCAGCTTAGTTGCACGGGAGGCCGGGAACATTCAGTACTTC. V and J are TRBV11-2 and TRBJ2-4; 7 bases fit TRBD2. J was trimmed by 7 bases and V by 1 base; bases with no gene match: 10. The CDR3 runs 16 residues. Looked up from germline, CDR1 is SGHAT and CDR2 is FQNNGV.

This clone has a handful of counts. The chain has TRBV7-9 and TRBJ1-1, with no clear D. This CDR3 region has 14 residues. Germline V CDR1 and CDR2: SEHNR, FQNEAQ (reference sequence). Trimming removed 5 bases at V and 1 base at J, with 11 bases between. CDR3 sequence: CASSGTGRNTEAFF. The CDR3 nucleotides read TGTGCCAGCAGCGGTACCGGGAGGAACACTGAAGCTTTCTTT.

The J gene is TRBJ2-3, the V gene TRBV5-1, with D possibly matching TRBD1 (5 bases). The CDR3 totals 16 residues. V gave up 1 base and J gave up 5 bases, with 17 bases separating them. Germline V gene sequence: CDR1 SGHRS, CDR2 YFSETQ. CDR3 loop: CASSLTPGPLGDTQYF. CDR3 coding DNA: TGCGCCAGCAGCTTGACCCCAGGGCCCTTAGGAGATACGCAGTATTTT.